This T cell receptor (beta chain) emerged from a study of sequential checkpoint blockade in melanoma. Overall study context: Arm A got nivolumab then ipilimumab; arm B the reverse, 1:1. Maintenance nivolumab came after either treatment sequence.

Germline lookup yields CDR1 PRHDT and CDR2 FYEKMQ (reference sequence). CDR3 length: 16 amino acids. V was shortened by 5 bases and J by 2 bases, with 19 bases between the two germline ends. TCRdb's table, derived via immunoSEQ multiplex PCR, lists solely in-frame clones and lacks some. The sample has about 20,000 clones, just under 75% seen once. Treatment meaning: randomized to nivolumab then ipilimumab (arm A) or the reverse (arm B). DNA-damaging chemotherapy had not been given to any patient beforehand. PBMC sorting kept live CD3+CD8+ cells without CD19 or CD56. This sample comprised CD8+ T cells sorted from blood (inferred from file names), obtained from a patient given nivolumab and ipilimumab in sequence. The chain carries TRBV13 and TRBJ2-7, with a tentative D call TRBD2 (5 bases). The sequence was collected from a human donor with melanoma. The chain's CDR3 is CASSLLSGRVAYEQYF. The CDR3 bases are TGTGCCAGCAGCCTCTTGAGCGGACGGGTCGCCTACGAGCAGTACTTC.